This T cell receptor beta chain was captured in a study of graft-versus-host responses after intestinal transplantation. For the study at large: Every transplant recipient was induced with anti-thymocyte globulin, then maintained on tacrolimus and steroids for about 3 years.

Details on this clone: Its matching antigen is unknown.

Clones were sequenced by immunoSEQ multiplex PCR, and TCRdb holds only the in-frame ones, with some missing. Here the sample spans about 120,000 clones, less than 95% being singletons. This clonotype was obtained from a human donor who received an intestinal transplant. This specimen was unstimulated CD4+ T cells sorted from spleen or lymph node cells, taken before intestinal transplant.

The CDR3 is CASSLADRGSPLHF. For the CDR3, the DNA is TGTGCCAGCAGCTTAGCTGACAGGGGCTCACCCCTCCACTTT. The rearrangement joins TRBV7-2 to TRBJ1-6, with 8 bases lining up with TRBD1. Losses at the gene ends were 0 bases for V and 10 bases for J; bases not matched to a gene: 2. Per germline, CDR1 SGHTA and CDR2 FQGNSA. The CDR3 totals 14 residues.